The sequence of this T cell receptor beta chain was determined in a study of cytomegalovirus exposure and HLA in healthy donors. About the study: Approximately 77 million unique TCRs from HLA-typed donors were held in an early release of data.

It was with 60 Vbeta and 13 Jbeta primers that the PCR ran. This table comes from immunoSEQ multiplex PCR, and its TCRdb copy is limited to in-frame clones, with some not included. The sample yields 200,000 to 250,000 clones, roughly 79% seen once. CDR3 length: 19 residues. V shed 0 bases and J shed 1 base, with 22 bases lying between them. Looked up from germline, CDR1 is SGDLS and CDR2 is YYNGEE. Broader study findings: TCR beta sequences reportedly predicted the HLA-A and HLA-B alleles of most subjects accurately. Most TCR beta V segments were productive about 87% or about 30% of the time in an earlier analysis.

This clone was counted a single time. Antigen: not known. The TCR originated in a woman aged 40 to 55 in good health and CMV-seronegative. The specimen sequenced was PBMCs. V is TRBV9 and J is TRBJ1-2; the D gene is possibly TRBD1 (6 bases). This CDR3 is CASSVDLVVRQGRNYGYTF. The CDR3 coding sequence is TGTGCCAGCAGCGTAGACTTGGTGGTTAGGCAGGGGCGTAACTATGGCTACACCTTC.